Sequencing of this T cell receptor (beta chain) was carried out in a study of cytomegalovirus exposure and HLA in healthy donors. The CDR3 loop spans 15 amino acids. The germline V gene has CDR1 SGHTA and CDR2 FQGNSA. V was clipped by 2 bases and J by 3 bases, with 13 bases between them. The primer mix had 60 Vbeta and 13 Jbeta primers. Method: immunoSEQ multiplex PCR; TCRdb's copy keeps in-frame clones and lacks some. Among about 130,000 clones listed, 72% were seen once. Regarding this clone: Its target is unknown.

Study-level points and caveats: There were reportedly fewer N-insertions in an Asian-associated ancestry cluster than the approximately 630-donor mean, in a later analysis. The authors considered a cluster of highly shared sequence variants likely to be a sequencing artifact. Around 18,000 TCR beta sequences were associated with HLA alleles at 0.05 false discovery rate in a later analysis.

The sample comprised PBMCs. V and J are TRBV7-2 and TRBJ1-2, with no clear D. This clonotype was obtained from a man aged 50 or older in good health and CMV-seropositive. The CDR3 spells CASSLRQAFDYGYTF. CDR3 DNA: TGTGCCAGCAGCTTACGCCAGGCCTTTGACTATGGCTACACCTTC. Complete variable domain (other parts from reference TRBV7-2 and TRBJ1-2): GAGVSQSPSNKVTEKGKDVELRCDPISGHTALYWYRQSLGQGLEFLIYFQGNSAPDKSGLPSDRFSAERTGGSVSTLTIQRTQQEDSAVYLCASSLRQAFDYGYTFGSGTRLTVV.